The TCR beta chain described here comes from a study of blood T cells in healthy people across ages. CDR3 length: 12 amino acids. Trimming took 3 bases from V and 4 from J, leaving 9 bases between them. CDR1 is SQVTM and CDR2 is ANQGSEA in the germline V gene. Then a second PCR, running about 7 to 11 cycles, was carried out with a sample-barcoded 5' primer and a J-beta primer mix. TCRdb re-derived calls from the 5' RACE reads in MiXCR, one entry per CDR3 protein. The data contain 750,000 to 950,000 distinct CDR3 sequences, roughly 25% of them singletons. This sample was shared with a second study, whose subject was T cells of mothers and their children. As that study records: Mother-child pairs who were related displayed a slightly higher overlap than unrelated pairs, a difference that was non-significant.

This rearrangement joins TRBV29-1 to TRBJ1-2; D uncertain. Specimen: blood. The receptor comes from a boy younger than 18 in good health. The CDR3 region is CSVDGPGYGYTF. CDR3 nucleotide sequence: TGCAGCGTTGACGGCCCGGGCTATGGCTACACCTTC.